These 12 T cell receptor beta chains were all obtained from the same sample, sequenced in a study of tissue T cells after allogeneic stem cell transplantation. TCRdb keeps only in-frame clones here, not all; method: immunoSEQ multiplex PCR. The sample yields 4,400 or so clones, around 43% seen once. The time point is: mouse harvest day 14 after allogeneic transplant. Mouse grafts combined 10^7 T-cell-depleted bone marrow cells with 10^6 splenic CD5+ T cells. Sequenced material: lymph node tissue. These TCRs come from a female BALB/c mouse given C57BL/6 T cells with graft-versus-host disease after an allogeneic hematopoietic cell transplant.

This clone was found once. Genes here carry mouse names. CDR3 amino acids: CASSQGTEVFF. The CDR3 DNA, read in part, is TGTGCCAGCAGTCAAGGGACAGAAGTCTTC. The V and J genes are TRBV26 and TRBJ1-1; D is undetermined. The read falls 1 residue short of the CDR3 end, and the missing part is taken from the germline J gene. Germline values: CDR1 KGHPV, CDR2 FQNQEV (reference sequence). CDR3 size: 11 residues. Trimming stripped 4 bases from V and 5 bases from J, with 5 bases between. The full variable domain, rest sourced from reference TRBV26 and TRBJ1-1, is NSKVIQTPRYLVKGQGQKAKMRCIPEKGHPVVFWYQQNKNNEFKFLINFQNQEVLQQIDMTEKRFSAECPSNSPCSLEIQSSEAGDSALYLCASSQGTEVFFGKGTRLTVV.

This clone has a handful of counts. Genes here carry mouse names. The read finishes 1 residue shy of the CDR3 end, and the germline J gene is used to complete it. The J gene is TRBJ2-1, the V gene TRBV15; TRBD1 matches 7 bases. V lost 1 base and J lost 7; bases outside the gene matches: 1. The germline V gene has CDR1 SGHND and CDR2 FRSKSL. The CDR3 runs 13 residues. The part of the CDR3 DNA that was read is TGTGCCAGCAGTTTAGACAGGGGAGCTGAGCAGTTC. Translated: CASSLDRGAEQF. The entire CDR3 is CASSLDRGAEQFF.

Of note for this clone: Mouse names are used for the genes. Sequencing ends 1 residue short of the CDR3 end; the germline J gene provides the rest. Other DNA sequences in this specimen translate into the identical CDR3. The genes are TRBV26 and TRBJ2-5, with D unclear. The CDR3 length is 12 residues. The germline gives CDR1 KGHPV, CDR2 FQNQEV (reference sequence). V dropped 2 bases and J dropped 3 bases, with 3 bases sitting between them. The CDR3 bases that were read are TGTGCCAGCAGTCTGCGGCAAGACACCCAGTAC. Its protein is CASSLRQDTQY. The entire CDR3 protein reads CASSLRQDTQYF.

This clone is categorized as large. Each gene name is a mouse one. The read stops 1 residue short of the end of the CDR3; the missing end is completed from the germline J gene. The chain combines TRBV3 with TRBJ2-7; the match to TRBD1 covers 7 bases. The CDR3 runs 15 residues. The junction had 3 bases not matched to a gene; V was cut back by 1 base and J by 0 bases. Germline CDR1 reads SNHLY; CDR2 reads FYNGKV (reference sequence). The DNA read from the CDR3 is TGTGCCAGCAGCTTAGACAGGGGCCCCTCCTATGAACAGTAC. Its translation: CASSLDRGPSYEQY. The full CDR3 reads CASSLDRGPSYEQYF.

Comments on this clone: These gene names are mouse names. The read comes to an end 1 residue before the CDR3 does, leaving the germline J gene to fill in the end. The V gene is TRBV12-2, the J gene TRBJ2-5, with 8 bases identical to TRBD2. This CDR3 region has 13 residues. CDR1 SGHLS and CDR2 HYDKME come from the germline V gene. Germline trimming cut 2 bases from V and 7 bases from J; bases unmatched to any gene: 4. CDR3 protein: CASSRGGANTQYF. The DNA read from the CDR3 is TGTGCCAGCTCTCGGGGGGGCGCGAACACCCAGTAC.

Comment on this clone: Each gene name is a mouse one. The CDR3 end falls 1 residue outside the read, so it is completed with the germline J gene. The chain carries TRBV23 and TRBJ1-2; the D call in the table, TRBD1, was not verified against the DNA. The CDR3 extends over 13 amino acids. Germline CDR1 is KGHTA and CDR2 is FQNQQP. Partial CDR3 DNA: TGCTCCAGCAGTAAACAGGGACACTCCGACTACACC. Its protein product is CSSSKQGHSDYT. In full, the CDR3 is CSSSKQGHSDYTF.

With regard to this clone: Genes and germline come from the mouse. CDR3 loop: CASSDARWGPQNTLYF. The CDR3 bases that were read are TGTGCCAGCAGTGATGCAAGGTGGGGGCCCCAAAACACCTTGTAC. The V call is TRBV13-1, the J call TRBJ2-4, with D perhaps given as TRBD1 or TRBD2 (6 bases each). The DNA ends 1 residue before the CDR3 does, and the rest of the CDR3 is filled in from the germline J gene. The germline gives CDR1 NSHNY, CDR2 SYGAGN. CDR3 length: 16 residues. Trimming stripped 0 bases from V and 3 bases from J, with 14 bases between.

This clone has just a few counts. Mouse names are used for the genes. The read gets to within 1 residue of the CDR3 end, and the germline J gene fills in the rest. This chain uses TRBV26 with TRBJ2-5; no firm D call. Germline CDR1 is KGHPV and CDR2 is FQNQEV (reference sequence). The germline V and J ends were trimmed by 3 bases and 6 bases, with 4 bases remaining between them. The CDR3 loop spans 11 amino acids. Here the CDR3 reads CASSLRDTQYF. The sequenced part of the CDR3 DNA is TGTGCCAGCAGTCTCAGGGACACCCAGTAC.

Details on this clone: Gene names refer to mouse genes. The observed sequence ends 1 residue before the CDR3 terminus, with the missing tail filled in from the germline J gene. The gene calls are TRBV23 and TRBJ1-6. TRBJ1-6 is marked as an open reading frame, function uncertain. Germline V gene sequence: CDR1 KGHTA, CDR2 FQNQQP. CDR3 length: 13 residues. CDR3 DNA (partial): TGCTCCAGCAGTCAATCGGGGAATTCGCCCCTCTAC. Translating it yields CSSSQSGNSPLY. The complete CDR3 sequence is CSSSQSGNSPLYF.

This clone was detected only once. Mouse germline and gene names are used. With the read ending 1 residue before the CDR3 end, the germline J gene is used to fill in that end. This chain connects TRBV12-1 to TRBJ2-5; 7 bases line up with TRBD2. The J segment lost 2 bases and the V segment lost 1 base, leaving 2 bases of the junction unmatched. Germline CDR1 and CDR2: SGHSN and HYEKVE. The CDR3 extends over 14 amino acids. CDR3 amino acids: CASSLGGGQDTQYF. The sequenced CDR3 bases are TGTGCCAGCTCTCTGGGGGGGGGCCAAGACACCCAGTAC.

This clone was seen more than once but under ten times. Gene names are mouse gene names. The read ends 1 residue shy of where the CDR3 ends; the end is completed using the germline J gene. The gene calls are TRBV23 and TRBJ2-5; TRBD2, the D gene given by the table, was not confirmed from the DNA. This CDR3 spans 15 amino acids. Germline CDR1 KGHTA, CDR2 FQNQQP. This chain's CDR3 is CSSSPRDWGQDTQYF. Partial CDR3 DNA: TGCTCCAGCAGCCCCCGGGACTGGGGGCAAGACACCCAGTAC. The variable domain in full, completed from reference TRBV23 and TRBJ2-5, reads DAAVTQKPRYLIKMKGQEAEMKCIPEKGHTAVFWYQQKQSKELKFLIYFQNQQPLDQIDMVKERFSAVCPSSSLCSLGIRTCEAEDSALYLCSSSPRDWGQDTQYFGPGTRLLVL.

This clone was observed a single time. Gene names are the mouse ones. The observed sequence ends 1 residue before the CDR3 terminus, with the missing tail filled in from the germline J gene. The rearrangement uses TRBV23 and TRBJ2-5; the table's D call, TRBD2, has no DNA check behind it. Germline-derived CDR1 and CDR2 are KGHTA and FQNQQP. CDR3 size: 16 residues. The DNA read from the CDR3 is TGCTCCAGCAGTCAATTGCTGGGGGGGCGCATAGACACCCAGTAC. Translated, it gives CSSSQLLGGRIDTQY. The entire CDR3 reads CSSSQLLGGRIDTQYF.